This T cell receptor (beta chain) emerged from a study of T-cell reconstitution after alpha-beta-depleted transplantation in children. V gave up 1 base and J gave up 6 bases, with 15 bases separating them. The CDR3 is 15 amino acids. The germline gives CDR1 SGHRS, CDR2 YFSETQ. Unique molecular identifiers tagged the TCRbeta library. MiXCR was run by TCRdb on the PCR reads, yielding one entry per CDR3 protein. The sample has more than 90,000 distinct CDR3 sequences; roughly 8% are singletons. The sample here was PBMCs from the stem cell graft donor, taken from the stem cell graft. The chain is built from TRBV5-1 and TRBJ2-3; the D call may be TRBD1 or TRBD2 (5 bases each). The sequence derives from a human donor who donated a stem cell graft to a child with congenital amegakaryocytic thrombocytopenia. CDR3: CASSLSRDRGDTQYF. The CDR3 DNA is TGCGCCAGCAGCTTGTCCCGGGACCGAGGGGATACGCAGTATTTT.